This T cell receptor (beta chain) came from a study of T cell repertoires in cytomegalovirus infection. Findings and limits, study-wide: The ex vivo response was dominated by HLA-C-restricted CMV-specific TCR beta clonotypes.

Each CDR3 protein is one row after TCRdb ran MiXCR on the reads. In the table there are some 390,000 distinct CDR3 sequences, 15% to 20% of which are singletons. This clonotype was seen many times. The antigen is not known. The source is a human donor in good health (CMV status not recorded). Some clones in this sample may be carry-over from other donors' samples. The sample was PBMCs.

The CDR3 nucleotides read TGTGCCAGCAGCCGACTAGCGGGAGCCGCTGAGCAGTTCTTC. Protein: CASSRLAGAAEQFF. This chain connects TRBV7-9 to TRBJ2-1, with TRBD2 matching over 12 bases. CDR1 and CDR2 (germline): SEHNR, FQNEAQ (reference sequence). The CDR3 has 14 amino acids. J gave up 9 bases and V 5 bases, and 5 bases lay outside the gene matches. The whole variable domain, remainder taken from reference TRBV7-9 and TRBJ2-1, is DTGVSQNPRHKITKRGQNVTFRCDPISEHNRLYWYRQTLGQGPEFLTYFQNEAQLEKSRLLSDRFSAERPKGSFSTLEIQRTEQGDSAMYLCASSRLAGAAEQFFGPGTRLTVL.